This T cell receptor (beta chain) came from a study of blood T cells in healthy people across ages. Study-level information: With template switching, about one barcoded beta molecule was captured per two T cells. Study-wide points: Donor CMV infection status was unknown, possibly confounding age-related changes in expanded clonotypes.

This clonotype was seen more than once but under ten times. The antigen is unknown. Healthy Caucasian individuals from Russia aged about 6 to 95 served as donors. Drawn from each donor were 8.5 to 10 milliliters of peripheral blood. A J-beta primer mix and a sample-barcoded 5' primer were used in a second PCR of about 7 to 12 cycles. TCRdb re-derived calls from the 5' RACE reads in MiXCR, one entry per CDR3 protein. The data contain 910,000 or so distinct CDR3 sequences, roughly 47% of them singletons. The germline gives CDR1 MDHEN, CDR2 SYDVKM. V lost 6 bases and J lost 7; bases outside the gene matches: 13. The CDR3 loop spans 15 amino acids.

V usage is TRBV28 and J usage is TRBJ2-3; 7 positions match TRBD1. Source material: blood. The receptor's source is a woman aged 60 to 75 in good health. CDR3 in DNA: TGTGCCAGCAGCCTAGGGGGCGTCGCGGGCTATACGCAGTATTTT. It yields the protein CASSLGGVAGYTQYF.